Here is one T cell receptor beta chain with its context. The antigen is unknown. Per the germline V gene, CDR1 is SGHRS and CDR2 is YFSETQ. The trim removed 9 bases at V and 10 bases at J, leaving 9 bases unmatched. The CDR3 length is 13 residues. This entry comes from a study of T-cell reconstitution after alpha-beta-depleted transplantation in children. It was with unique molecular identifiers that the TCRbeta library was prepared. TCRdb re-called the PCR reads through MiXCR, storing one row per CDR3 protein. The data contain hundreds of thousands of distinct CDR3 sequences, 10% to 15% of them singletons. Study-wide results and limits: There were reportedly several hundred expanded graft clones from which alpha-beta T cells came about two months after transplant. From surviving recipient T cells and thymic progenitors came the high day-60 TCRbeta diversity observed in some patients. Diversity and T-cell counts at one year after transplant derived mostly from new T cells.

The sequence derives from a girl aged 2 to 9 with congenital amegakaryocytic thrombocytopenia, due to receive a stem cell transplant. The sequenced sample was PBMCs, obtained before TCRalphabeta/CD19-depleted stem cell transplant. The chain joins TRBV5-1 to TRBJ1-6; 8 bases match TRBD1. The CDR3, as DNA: TGCGCCACCCCGGACAGGGAAACGTCACCCCTCCACTTT. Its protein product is CATPDRETSPLHF.